Reported below is one TCR beta chain. The antigen is not known. The sample belongs to a study of spatial heterogeneity in lung cancer. The study's findings and limits: Counts of expanded intratumoral alpha and beta TCRs tracked tumor mutation counts.

MiXCR, applied by TCRdb to the 5' RACE reads, yields one record per CDR3 protein. The profile shows about 6,900 distinct CDR3 sequences, about 12% of them singletons. Time point defined: sample taken at primary tumor resection. The V and J ends lost 1 base and 8 bases, in that order; junction bases with no gene match: 4. The CDR3 is 14 amino acids. Sequenced here: lung tumor tissue, sampled at surgery. This TCR came from a male donor with early-stage non-small cell lung cancer. The rearrangement uses TRBV12-3 or TRBV12-4 and TRBJ1-4; the match to TRBD1 covers 7 bases. The CDR3 nucleotides are TGTGCCAGCAGTTTAGAGGGGGCCCGGGAAAAACTGTTTTTT. Its translation: CASSLEGAREKLFF.